The sequence of this T cell receptor beta chain was determined in a study of blood T cell repertoires in COVID-19. Data came from immunoSEQ multiplex PCR; TCRdb stores just in-frame clones and leaves some out. This table has roughly 180,000 clones, roughly nine tenths appearing once. Trimming took 6 bases from V and 2 from J; bases not matched to a gene: 8. The germline V gene encodes CDR1 MNHEY and CDR2 SVGAGI. CDR3 length: 15 amino acids. This chain connects TRBV6-5 to TRBJ2-7, with TRBD1 matching 9 bases. This receptor was taken from a man in his 70s with active or convalescent COVID-19. Source material: peripheral blood. The CDR3 sequence: CASSPSWTGAYEQYF. The CDR3 DNA reads TGTGCCAGCAGCCCCTCATGGACAGGGGCCTACGAGCAGTACTTC.